A single sample is the source of the 14 T cell receptor beta chains below, sequenced in a study of blood T cell repertoires in COVID-19. Data came from immunoSEQ multiplex PCR; TCRdb stores just in-frame clones and leaves some out. The table has under 300,000 clones, approximately 81% seen once. Sample: peripheral blood. The receptors shown here come from a woman aged 55-70 years with active or convalescent COVID-19.

The J gene is TRBJ2-3, the V gene TRBV5-1; TRBD2 might be the D (6 bases). The CDR3 has 14 residues. In germline, CDR1 is SGHRS, CDR2 YFSETQ. V was cut by 0 bases and J by 5 bases, with 10 bases left in between. The CDR3 DNA is TGCGCCAGCAGCTTGGCCGGGAGTCAAGATACGCAGTATTTT. Protein sequence: CASSLAGSQDTQYF. The entire variable domain, with the rest obtained from reference TRBV5-1 and TRBJ2-3, is as follows: KAGVTQTPRYLIKTRGQQVTLSCSPISGHRSVSWYQQTPGQGLQFLFEYFSETQRNKGNFPGRFSGRQFSNSRSEMNVSTLELGDSALYLCASSLAGSQDTQYFGPGTRLTVL.

The chain recombines TRBV12-3 or TRBV12-4 with TRBJ1-6, with D possibly being TRBD1 (5 bases). Trimming removed 1 base from V and 17 bases from J, with 12 bases in between. This CDR3 spans 12 amino acids. The CDR3 DNA reads as TGTGCCAGCAGTTTAGAAGGGGCCCAGGTCCACTTT. This encodes CASSLEGAQVHF.

The chain carries TRBV2 and TRBJ1-2; D is possibly TRBD1 (5 bases). CDR1 and CDR2 (germline): SNHLY, FYNNEI. This CDR3 is 13 amino acids long. V gave up 7 bases and J gave up 8 bases, with 17 bases separating them. The CDR3 loop is CASNNRIPDGYTF. CDR3 sequence (DNA): TGTGCCAGCAACAACAGGATCCCTGACGGCTACACCTTC.

The chain couples TRBV11-2 to TRBJ2-4; D is perhaps TRBD1 (5 bases). CDR3 length: 12 amino acids. V lost 5 bases and J lost 8, with 10 bases in between. Germline assignment: CDR1 SGHAT and CDR2 FQNNGV. The chain's CDR3 is CASSPGHDIQYF. In nucleotides, the CDR3 is TGTGCCAGCAGCCCCGGACATGACATTCAGTACTTC. Complete variable domain (other parts from reference TRBV11-2 and TRBJ2-4): EAGVAQSPRYKIIEKRQSVAFWCNPISGHATLYWYQQILGQGPKLLIQFQNNGVVDDSQLPKDRFSAERLKGVDSTLKIQPAKLEDSAVYLCASSPGHDIQYFGAGTRLSVL.

This CDR3 is CASSLAAGPYNEQFF. The CDR3 DNA reads as TGCGCCAGCAGCTTGGCGGCAGGTCCCTACAATGAGCAGTTCTTC. The chain employs TRBV5-1 and TRBJ2-1; unclear D gene. Germline CDR1 SGHRS, CDR2 YFSETQ. V was trimmed by 0 bases and J by 2 bases, leaving 9 bases between them. This CDR3 is 15 amino acids long. The full variable domain, with the rest looked up from reference TRBV5-1 and TRBJ2-1, is KAGVTQTPRYLIKTRGQQVTLSCSPISGHRSVSWYQQTPGQGLQFLFEYFSETQRNKGNFPGRFSGRQFSNSRSEMNVSTLELGDSALYLCASSLAAGPYNEQFFGPGTRLTVL.

The J gene is TRBJ1-1, the V gene TRBV2, with a possible D match to TRBD1 (6 bases). The CDR3 length is 15 residues. Trimming cost V 6 bases and J 4 bases, with 18 bases left between them. Germline V gene lookup returns CDR1 SNHLY and CDR2 FYNNEI. The CDR3 reads CASSLRQDPGTEAFF. In DNA, the CDR3 is TGTGCCAGCAGCCTACGACAGGATCCGGGCACTGAAGCTTTCTTT.

The chain uses TRBV23-1 and TRBJ2-7, with 9 bases fitting TRBD1. TRBV23-1 is identified as an open reading frame with a role that is uncertain. The CDR3 runs 17 residues. Trimming removed 0 bases from V and 9 bases from J; junction bases left unmatched: 15. CDR3 bases: TGCGCCAGCAGTCAATCTTGGCGGGACAGGGAGAAGGGGGCGCAGTACTTC. The encoded protein is CASSQSWRDREKGAQYF.

V usage is TRBV18 and J usage is TRBJ1-6; weak D call: TRBD1 (6 bases). The ends were cut back, 3 bases at V and 7 bases at J, with 13 bases in the middle. Germline V CDR1 and CDR2: KGHSH, LQKENI. The CDR3 is 15 residues long. CDR3 sequence: CASSPSEDRNSPLHF. The CDR3 coding sequence is TGTGCCAGCTCACCCTCCGAGGACAGAAATTCACCCCTCCACTTT. Together with reference TRBV18 and TRBJ1-6, the CDR3 gives the full variable domain: NAGVMQNPRHLVRRRGQEARLRCSPMKGHSHVYWYRQLPEEGLKFMVYLQKENIIDESGMPKERFSAEFPKEGPSILRIQQVVRGDSAAYFCASSPSEDRNSPLHFGNGTRLTVT.

The chain couples TRBV18 to TRBJ2-5; 14 bases line up with TRBD2. CDR1 and CDR2 (germline): KGHSH, LQKENI. J lost 2 bases, V lost 3 bases, and 5 bases had no gene match. This CDR3 has 17 amino acids. CDR3 region: CASSPIGLAGGQETQYF. The CDR3 DNA is TGTGCCAGCTCACCTATCGGACTAGCGGGGGGACAAGAGACCCAGTACTTC.

The rearrangement links TRBV7-2 to TRBJ2-5; 8 bases are a match to TRBD2. The CDR3 is made up of 15 amino acids. Unmatched junction bases numbered 6, after V lost 1 base and J lost 5 bases. Germline CDR1 SGHTA, CDR2 FQGNSA. The CDR3 loop reads CASSLGAGEDETQYF. The CDR3 DNA sequence: TGTGCCAGCAGCTTAGGAGCGGGGGAGGATGAGACCCAGTACTTC.

The V and J genes are TRBV18 and TRBJ1-6; TRBD1 matches at 9 bases. Looked up from germline, CDR1 is KGHSH and CDR2 is LQKENI. This CDR3 is 16 amino acids long. Germline trimming cut 3 bases from V and 7 bases from J; bases unmatched to any gene: 7. CDR3 sequence reads: CASSPRDRDWNSPLHF. The CDR3 DNA sequence: TGTGCCAGCTCACCGAGGGACAGGGATTGGAATTCACCCCTCCACTTT. The complete variable domain, with remaining parts taken from reference TRBV18 and TRBJ1-6, reads NAGVMQNPRHLVRRRGQEARLRCSPMKGHSHVYWYRQLPEEGLKFMVYLQKENIIDESGMPKERFSAEFPKEGPSILRIQQVVRGDSAAYFCASSPRDRDWNSPLHFGNGTRLTVT.

The chain carries TRBV6-6 and TRBJ2-7; D possibly corresponds to TRBD2 (6 bases). V was shortened by 5 bases and J by 6 bases, with 14 bases between the two germline ends. The CDR3 is 13 residues long. The germline V gene encodes CDR1 MNHNY and CDR2 SVGAGI (reference sequence). For the CDR3, the DNA is TGTGCCAGCAGTCCCCGAGCCGGGGGCGAGCAGTACTTC. This sequence encodes CASSPRAGGEQYF.

This clone has only one observation. J is TRBJ1-2 and V is TRBV18, with D perhaps matching TRBD1 (6 bases). This CDR3 contains 13 residues. V shed 3 bases and J shed 8 bases, with 13 bases lying between them. Germline assignment: CDR1 KGHSH and CDR2 LQKENI. This CDR3 reads CASSPRQARGYTF. The CDR3, as DNA: TGTGCCAGCTCACCTCGACAGGCTAGGGGCTACACCTTC.

The chain links TRBV5-1 to TRBJ2-7; D is unclear. Germline-derived CDR1 and CDR2 are SGHRS and YFSETQ. CDR3 size: 13 residues. Trimming took off 3 bases at V and 0 bases at J, with 7 bases between the two ends. The CDR3 reads CASSWAGSYEQYF. Here the CDR3 DNA reads TGCGCCAGCAGCTGGGCCGGCTCCTACGAGCAGTACTTC.